A single sample gave rise to the 17 T cell receptor beta chains below, sequenced in a study of cytomegalovirus exposure and HLA in healthy donors. With 60 Vbeta and 13 Jbeta primers, the PCR was carried out. This table comes from immunoSEQ multiplex PCR, and its TCRdb copy is limited to in-frame clones, with some not included. The data hold about 170,000 clones, with 70% to 90% observed a single time. Sequencing was done on a sample of PBMCs. The receptor source for this set is a man younger than 40 in good health and CMV-seropositive.

This sequence joins TRBV5-1 and TRBJ1-2; D is perhaps TRBD1 (6 bases). Trimming cost V 5 bases and J 1 base, with 18 bases left between them. The CDR3 covers 16 residues. Per germline, CDR1 SGHRS and CDR2 YFSETQ. Here the CDR3 DNA reads TGCGCCAGCAGTAAGACAGGTGACCGATATAACTATGGCTACACCTTC. It codes for CASSKTGDRYNYGYTF.

Only one count was recorded for this clone. CDR3 sequence: CASSFPTSGTAGGTQYF. CDR3 nucleotides: TGTGCCAGCAGCTTTCCGACTAGCGGGACGGCCGGGGGTACCCAGTACTTC. The chain employs TRBV5-4 and TRBJ2-5; 11 bases agree with TRBD2. V dropped 2 bases and J dropped 8; count of bases not matched to a gene: 14. CDR1 and CDR2 (germline): SGHNT, YYREEE (reference sequence). There are 17 residues in the CDR3.

This clone was observed a single time. The J gene is TRBJ1-2, the V gene TRBV6-5; D uncertain. CDR1 MNHEY and CDR2 SVGAGI come from the germline V gene. The CDR3 extends over 11 amino acids. Deletions cut 6 bases from V and 6 bases from J, with 8 bases between. DNA of the CDR3: TGTGCCAGCAGCCGAGGAGATGGCTACACCTTC. Amino acids: CASSRGDGYTF.

A remark on this clone: Other nucleotide sequences in the sample specify the same CDR3. The gene calls are TRBV5-6 and TRBJ1-1, with TRBD1 matching over 7 bases. The CDR3 has 16 residues. The ends lost 2 bases at V and 0 bases at J; junction bases unmatched: 7. Germline lookup yields CDR1 SGHDT and CDR2 YYEEEE. CDR3 nucleotide sequence: TGTGCCAGCAGCTTACCCCGGACAGGAATGAACACTGAAGCTTTCTTT. It specifies CASSLPRTGMNTEAFF.

J is TRBJ2-1 and V is TRBV7-8, with 14 positions matching TRBD2. Germline CDR1 and CDR2: SGHVS and FQNEAQ. V trimming: 1 base; J trimming: 5 bases; junction bases outside the gene matches: 4. The length of the CDR3 is 17 residues. This chain's CDR3 is CASSLVRTSGRNNEQFF. CDR3 bases: TGTGCCAGCAGCTTAGTCCGGACTAGCGGGAGGAACAATGAGCAGTTCTTC.

The chain is built from TRBV18 and TRBJ1-2; the match to TRBD1 covers 7 bases. Germline trimming cut 0 bases from V and 0 bases from J; bases unmatched to any gene: 4. The CDR3 spans 16 residues. Germline V gene data show CDR1 as KGHSH and CDR2 as LQKENI. As DNA, the CDR3 is TGTGCCAGCTCACCACCGGGACAGAAGACTAACTATGGCTACACCTTC. This translates into CASSPPGQKTNYGYTF.

The gene calls are TRBV11-3 and TRBJ1-2; no clear D. The V and J ends lost 3 bases and 4 bases respectively, with 6 bases between them. Per germline, CDR1 SGHNT and CDR2 YENEEA. The CDR3 sequence is 12 residues long. The DNA for the CDR3 is TGTGCCAGCAGCTTCGGCGGCTATGGCTACACCTTC. Its protein product is CASSFGGYGYTF.

This rearrangement joins TRBV6-5 to TRBJ1-4; no definite D call. The CDR3 runs 16 residues. Germline CDR1 is MNHEY and CDR2 is SVGAGI. V was pared by 0 bases and J by 7 bases, with 15 bases between. In DNA, the CDR3 is TGTGCCAGCAGTTACTCGAACAGCCCCTCTCTTGAAAAACTGTTTTTT. It specifies CASSYSNSPSLEKLFF.

The chain has TRBV21-1 and TRBJ2-1; the D call in the table, TRBD2, was not verified against the DNA. TRBV21-1 is a known pseudogene. CDR3 size: 16 residues. The CDR3: CASGKNGRCSYNEQFF. CDR3 nucleotide sequence: TGTGCCAGCGGGAAAAACGGGAGGTGCTCCTACAATGAGCAGTTCTTC.

This clone was counted a single time. J is TRBJ2-2 and V is TRBV4-3; TRBD2 aligns across 11 bases. The CDR3 sequence is 18 residues long. CDR1 is LGHNA, CDR2 YSLEER, per germline. With V trimmed by 1 base and J by 3 bases, 7 bases remained unmatched. This chain's CDR3 is CASSQVLAGGVYTGELFF. In nucleotides, the CDR3 is TGCGCCAGCAGCCAAGTCTTAGCGGGAGGGGTCTACACCGGGGAGCTGTTTTTT.

The chain is built from TRBV9 and TRBJ2-7; D is undetermined. Germline lookup yields CDR1 SGDLS and CDR2 YYNGEE. The CDR3 has 19 amino acids. Trimming left V 0 bases short and J 3 bases short, with 25 bases between. The CDR3 protein is CASSVGGPTLHMTLYEQYV. The CDR3 bases are TGTGCCAGCAGCGTAGGCGGTCCCACTCTCCATATGACCCTCTACGAGCAGTACGTC.

V gene TRBV2 combines with J gene TRBJ1-1, with TRBD1 matching 7 bases. Germline assignment: CDR1 SNHLY and CDR2 FYNNEI. The CDR3 spans 15 residues. The V gene end was trimmed by 6 bases and the J gene end by 1 base; junction bases not matched to a gene: 8. CDR3: CASRPDRVGNTEAFF. The CDR3, as DNA: TGTGCCAGCAGACCCGACAGGGTTGGGAACACTGAAGCTTTCTTT.

The rearrangement uses TRBV5-4 and TRBJ2-3, with 10 positions matching TRBD2. Trimming cost V 4 bases and J 2 bases; bases outside gene matches: 7. CDR3 length equals 16 residues. Germline CDR1 and CDR2: SGHNT and YYREEE (reference sequence). CDR3 DNA sequence: TGTGCCAGCAGCCGACCAACTAGCGGGACCACAGATACGCAGTATTTT. Translation: CASSRPTSGTTDTQYF.

J is TRBJ2-1 and V is TRBV7-9, with 10 bases that match TRBD2. The junction had 3 bases not matched to a gene; V was cut back by 5 bases and J by 2 bases. Germline CDR1 and CDR2: SEHNR and FQNEAQ (reference sequence). The CDR3 totals 15 residues. The CDR3 region is CASSVSGRAYNEQFF. CDR3 nucleotides: TGTGCCAGCAGCGTAAGCGGGAGGGCCTACAATGAGCAGTTCTTC. The full variable domain, in which reference TRBV7-9 and TRBJ2-1 provide the parts outside the CDR3, is DTGVSQNPRHKITKRGQNVTFRCDPISEHNRLYWYRQTLGQGPEFLTYFQNEAQLEKSRLLSDRFSAERPKGSFSTLEIQRTEQGDSAMYLCASSVSGRAYNEQFFGPGTRLTVL.

The gene calls are TRBV25-1 and TRBJ2-3; 10 bases are shared with TRBD1. Per germline, CDR1 MGHDK and CDR2 SYGVNS. V lost 8 bases and J lost 5; bases outside the gene matches: 16. The CDR3 consists of 17 residues. The CDR3 region is CASRKAGQGGLRDTQYF. In DNA form, the CDR3 reads TGTGCCAGCCGAAAGGCAGGACAGGGGGGCCTCAGAGATACGCAGTATTTT.

The J gene is TRBJ2-2, the V gene TRBV9, with TRBD2 matching over 15 bases. J gave up 1 base and V 0 bases, and 4 bases lay outside the gene matches. This CDR3 spans 19 amino acids. From germline, CDR1 is SGDLS and CDR2 YYNGEE. In DNA, the CDR3 is TGTGCCAGCAGCGTAGGTGGACTAGCGGGGGGGCGGAACACCGGGGAGCTGTTTTTT. Encoded protein: CASSVGGLAGGRNTGELFF.

The gene calls are TRBV20-1 and TRBJ2-1; D not certain. The CDR3 contains 10 residues. CDR1 and CDR2 from the germline V gene are DFQATT and SNEGSKA (reference sequence). V shed 3 bases and J shed 10 bases, with 7 bases lying between them. Here the CDR3 reads CSASIVEQFF. Written as DNA, the CDR3 is TGCAGTGCTAGTATAGTCGAGCAGTTCTTC.